The table lists the clone carrying this TCR beta chain with many counts. The sample's time point: pre-sensitization, week 0. Treatment denoted: therapeutic diphenylcyclopropenone sensitization with weekly scalp DPC. The V gene lost 6 bases and the J gene lost 3 bases, with 11 bases spanning the gap. The V gene's germline CDR1 is KGHSH and CDR2 LQKENI. The CDR3 loop spans 13 amino acids. TCRdb processed the RACE reads anew with MiXCR; each CDR3 protein has one entry. The table lists approximately 60,000 distinct CDR3 sequences, over 9% of them singletons. This sample stems from a study of human T cells and chemical hapten exposure.

The receptor comes from a woman aged 35 to 49 with alopecia areata. Some clones in this sample may be carry-over from other donors' samples. The V call is TRBV18, the J call TRBJ1-1; a possible D gene is TRBD1 (6 bases). Specimen: whole blood, collected in connection with sensitization to the hapten diphenylcyclopropenone (DPC). CDR3 nucleotide sequence: TGTGCCAGCTCGGGGGGGCAGGACACTGAAGCTTTCTTT. Protein: CASSGGQDTEAFF.